Reported below is one T cell receptor beta chain. This record comes from a study of OX40 agonist ivuxolimab in advanced cancers. The germline V gene has CDR1 MDHEN and CDR2 SYDVKM. CDR3 length: 14 amino acids. V gave up 2 bases and J gave up 7 bases; unmatched junction bases: 5. Assay: immunoSEQ multiplex PCR; the TCRdb copy retains only in-frame clones and omits some. The repertoire holds approximately 62,000 clones, with 89% as singletons. The chain has TRBV28 and TRBJ2-1; 7 bases align to TRBD2. Source: CD4+ or CD8+ T cells sorted from blood, taken in a trial of the OX40 agonist ivuxolimab. The sequence was obtained from an adult with an advanced solid tumor such as melanoma, head and neck, liver or kidney cancer. The CDR3 spells CASSLGLAVNEQFF. The CDR3 DNA sequence: TGTGCCAGCAGTTTAGGTCTAGCGGTGAATGAGCAGTTCTTC.